This record concerns one T cell receptor (beta chain) sequence. The CDR3 has 15 amino acids. V dropped 7 bases and J dropped 2 bases, with 15 bases sitting between them. Germline assignment: CDR1 MNHNS and CDR2 SASEGT. It was by quantitative 5'-RACE with molecular barcodes that TCR beta libraries were made. TCRdb ran MiXCR on the 5' RACE reads and lists one entry per CDR3 protein. The repertoire includes over 130,000 distinct CDR3 sequences, around 45% of them detected once, and about 15% sits in the top ten. The sample comes from a study of CD8 T cells in ankylosing spondylitis. The specimen was synovial fluid, either unsorted or a sorted T cell fraction (not recorded which). The TCR was taken from a male donor with ankylosing spondylitis. This sequence joins TRBV6-1 and TRBJ1-5; a weak D match, TRBD1 (6 bases). CDR3 amino acids: CASTPGVEGNQPQHF. In DNA form, the CDR3 reads TGTGCCAGCACTCCAGGGGTAGAGGGCAATCAGCCCCAGCATTTT.